Sequencing of this T cell receptor (beta chain) was carried out in a study of neurological immune-mediated disorders (dated by TCRdb to the late 2010s). About the investigation overall: Among the roughly 34 multiple sclerosis patients, relapsing-remitting MS was present in around 30 and secondary progressive MS was present in 3. The cohort included about 66 subjects: approximately 14 with HAM/TSP, around 34 with multiple sclerosis, and 20 healthy controls. The study compared peripheral blood TCR-beta repertoires of HTLV-I-associated myelopathy (HAM/TSP) patients, multiple sclerosis patients and healthy controls using UMI-based sequencing. The roughly 110 TCR-beta libraries covered PBMC samples along with longitudinal samples, technical triplicates, and paired sorted CD4+ and CD8+ T-cell subsets. What the research found in general, with its limitations: No identical CDR3 amino acid sequences were shared among expanded clones across subjects, suggesting private TCR-beta repertoires in all groups. Repertoires from 18 of 34 MS patients were grouped by phylogenetic analysis into a cluster of related CDR3 sequences, suggesting a possible repertoire-level signature. No association of the MS cluster with clinical or MRI features was observed, and the need for larger cohorts was stated by the authors. TCR clonal expansion was greatest in HAM/TSP patients and smallest in MS patients, who ranked below even healthy controls.

This clonotype was recorded many times. What this receptor recognizes is not known. It has no much larger one-base neighbor in the sample; base qualities were not kept. cDNA was synthesized by template-switch 5'RACE using a primer carrying a 10-nucleotide random unique molecular identifier by which each TCR transcript was tagged. Every sequencing run covered 15-18 subjects and yielded more than 200 million TCR-beta sequences. Total RNA was extracted with the RNeasy kit. Using the KAPA Real-time Library Amplification kit, TCR-beta VDJ regions were amplified with primers for the TCR constant region and the 5'RACE anchor. A first PCR added sample indexes and Illumina adaptors, and a second PCR then raised library yield. The roughly 650 bp TCR product was size-selected on a 2% E-gel SizeSelection system after Ampure bead purification. Library quality was checked on a Bioanalyzer, concentration was measured with Qubit, and libraries were quantified with the Kapa Library Quantification kit before pooling. An Illumina HiSeq 2500 sequenced the libraries paired-end 2 x 150 bp. To increase sequence diversity, about 25-30% phiX was spiked into each library pool. Processing in the source paper ran as follows. Quality-filtered reads were processed with the UMI-based MiGEC pipeline, which removed over 85% of raw TCR sequences during error correction. IMGT germline references were used for alignment of VDJ genes, and clonotypes were defined by a unique CDR3 amino acid sequence together with V-J genes. Clonal expansion, Shannon diversity, and CDR3 relatedness (CalcPairwiseDistances, ClusterSamples) were evaluated with VDJtools, and phylogenetic trees were built with CLCbio workbench. Using coefficient-of-variation modelling across technical triplicates, the study counted a clone as expanded if it had at least 8 unique UMIs. TCRdb passed the public sequencing reads through fastp at Q25 and MiXCR, retaining productive beta sequences. Each record represents a unique CDR3 protein, reported with the most common genes and DNA among its rows. In this record, the V and J calls reflect TCRdb's handling and not the investigators' own analysis. The sample table contains about 82,000 distinct CDR3 sequences; only one count was recorded for 2.6% of them. Roughly 1.2% of the sample is in the top ten clones.

For the unsorted PBMC libraries, 2 million PBMCs were stored in RNAlater at -80 degrees C until RNA extraction and were used to generate the libraries. Multiple sclerosis patients were enrolled in a US clinical protocol evaluating disease progression by magnetic resonance imaging. Peripheral blood underwent Ficoll-Hypaque density gradient centrifugation to isolate PBMCs, which were then cryopreserved in liquid nitrogen. The TCR was taken from a woman in her twenties or thirties with multiple sclerosis. Sequencing was performed on PBMCs.

The bases are TGTGCCAGCATGTATCCTAGCGGGATGGGAGAGACCCAGTACTTC. It specifies CASMYPSGMGETQYF. This sequence uses TRBV2 and TRBJ2-5; 9 bases in the middle match TRBD2. CDR1 and CDR2 were assigned from the germline V gene as SNHLY and FYNNEI. Trimming removed 7 bases from V and 4 bases from J; the gene matches leave 10 bases unexplained. The CDR3 runs 15 amino acids, cysteine and phenylalanine included. The entry retains the CDR3 DNA only, 45 bases that are in frame from base 1. Reference TRBV2 and TRBJ2-5 proteins supply the regions before and after the CDR3; the full variable domain is: EPEVTQTPSHQVTQMGQEVILRCVPISNHLYFYWYRQILGQKVEFLVSFYNNEISEKSEIFDDQFSVERPDGSNFTLKIRSTKLEDSAMYFCASMYPSGMGETQYFGPGTRLLVL.